This TCR beta chain originates from a study of early T cells in non-severe SARS-CoV-2 infection. Separate cDNA molecules each had unique molecular identifiers attached to them. One entry per CDR3 protein, called by TCRdb with MiXCR from the 5' RACE reads. The sample carries around 61,000 distinct CDR3 sequences, approximately 10% recorded once. Per the germline V gene, CDR1 is GTSNPN and CDR2 is SVGIG (reference sequence). The V and J ends lost 2 bases and 2 bases respectively, with 16 bases between them. This CDR3 comprises 15 residues. What was sequenced was whole blood. The chain combines TRBV30 with TRBJ2-7; D may be TRBD1 (6 bases). The TCR originated in an adult who was a healthcare worker with PCR-confirmed SARS-CoV-2 infection or an uninfected control (not recorded which). As DNA, the CDR3 is TGTGCCTGGAGTTCCGGGACACAACTGGCCTACGAGCAGTACTTC. Amino acids: CAWSSGTQLAYEQYF. The whole variable domain, filled in from reference TRBV30 and TRBJ2-7, reads SQTIHQWPATLVQPVGSPLSLECTVEGTSNPNLYWYRQAAGRGLQLLFYSVGIGQISSEVPQNLSASRPQDRQFILSSKKLLLSDSGFYLCAWSSGTQLAYEQYFGPGTRLTVT.